This TCR beta chain was sequenced during a study of immune characterization of retroperitoneal liposarcoma. CDR1 and CDR2 from the germline V gene are MNHEY and SVGEGT. The length of the CDR3 is 15 residues. V was clipped by 6 bases and J by 4 bases; unmatched bases: 10. In TCRdb, the PCR reads were re-called with MiXCR into one record per CDR3 protein. The sample includes roughly 10,000 distinct CDR3 sequences, 50% of them seen just once. This chain uses TRBV6-2 or TRBV6-3 with TRBJ1-2; 8 bases match TRBD1. This receptor was identified in a female donor with retroperitoneal liposarcoma. Sequenced input: tumor tissue. This CDR3 is CASRAQGAAAYGYTF. The CDR3 DNA is TGTGCCAGCAGGGCCCAGGGGGCTGCGGCCTATGGCTACACCTTC.